This T cell receptor beta chain was retrieved from a study of T-cell memory formation after mild COVID-19. The overall study: There were largely donor-specific TCR clusters.

In regard to this clonotype: Its specificity is not known.

Whole-study results and caveats: Those CD4+ clones that contracted were mainly in CM and EM (CD8+ ones in EMRA). Pre-infection memory already had some responding clones, implying cross-reactive memory joined.

A single record per CDR3 protein comes from TCRdb applying MiXCR to the 5' RACE reads. The top ten clones hold roughly 8% of a sample with approximately 440,000 distinct CDR3 sequences, around 20% of them seen once. The source of this sequence is an adult woman who had mild COVID-19 (a few samples of this study predate the infection). Cell type and time point are not known. Sequenced sample: PBMCs or a T cell subset sorted from them (not recorded which).

CDR3 amino acids: CASSLAGLLNTEAFF. DNA of the CDR3: TGTGCCAGCAGCTTAGCCGGACTCCTGAACACTGAAGCTTTCTTT. The rearrangement uses TRBV7-9 and TRBJ1-1; D gene uncertain. Trimming shortened V by 0 bases and J by 0 bases, and 8 bases separated the two germline ends. Germline CDR1 and CDR2: SEHNR and FQNEAQ (reference sequence). This CDR3 comprises 15 residues. Together with reference TRBV7-9 and TRBJ1-1, the CDR3 gives the full variable domain: DTGVSQNPRHKITKRGQNVTFRCDPISEHNRLYWYRQTLGQGPEFLTYFQNEAQLEKSRLLSDRFSAERPKGSFSTLEIQRTEQGDSAMYLCASSLAGLLNTEAFFGQGTRLTVV.